This T cell receptor (beta chain) was sequenced in a study of blood T cell repertoires in COVID-19 (dated by TCRdb to about 2020). Regarding the complete study: Samples covering the acute and convalescent phases of COVID-19 were provided by collaborators in the United States, Italy and Spain. The material from the prospective study consisted of cDNA or gDNA derived from T cells, B-cell-depleted T cells, or PBMCs. The dataset comprised deeply sampled blood TCRbeta repertoires from subjects exposed to, actively infected with, or recovered from COVID-19. The repertoires were released in a freely available public database intended as a resource for research on the immune response to SARS-CoV-2. The samples were drawn from the first 160 participants of the ongoing ImmuneRACE study and from 1,254 subjects provided by 6 global collaborators. The sample metadata nearly always contained a de-identified subject ID, COVID-19 status, age in years and sex. Where available, HLA class I and class II types were taken from metadata supplied by the sample provider and were not determined by assay-based typing.

The paper as a whole reports these results and caveats: How much clinical and demographic metadata was included differed by source and by participant, and the metadata was provided uncurated.

Samples from volunteer blood donors who had recovered from COVID-19 were contributed by a second Seattle source. Collaborating institutions collected whole blood in K2EDTA tubes following their own protocols. For TCRbeta analysis, collaborators shipped samples in one of three forms: frozen whole blood, isolated PBMCs, or DNA extracted from either of those sample types. Comment on this clone: Its recognized antigen is unknown. No clone much larger than this one lies a single base away; base qualities are absent.

Via the germline V gene, CDR1 is SGHDN and CDR2 FVKESK. The CDR3 runs 14 amino acids, cysteine and phenylalanine included. Kept here is only the CDR3 DNA, which spans 42 bases and is read in frame from base 1. V loses 4 bases of germline sequence and J loses 10 bases, and the interval between the two ends is 19 bases. The immunoSEQ Assay, a bias-controlled multiplex PCR, was used to amplify TCRbeta CDR3 regions from genomic DNA. Per the authors' processing: The number of nucleated cells in each sample was estimated from the amplification of reference gene primers within the assay. Sequence reads were collapsed and filtered to measure the absolute abundance of every unique TCRbeta CDR3 rearrangement. Productive Simpson clonality was computed per sample as the square root of Simpson's diversity index over productive rearrangements. Held by TCRdb, this immuneACCESS table contains in-frame sequences only and omits some clones. Under half of the omission traces to an unresolved V gene where checked; the cause of the rest is unknown. The DNA gave D and trimming, while V, J and clone size come from that table. In this sample the table shows around 250,000 clones, about 83% of which occur a single time. The ten largest clones capture more than 1.5% of the sample.

Sequenced input: peripheral blood. This TCR came from a woman between 40 and 55 years old who had recovered from COVID-19. Recombination joined TRBV14 with TRBJ1-2; the best D guess is TRBD1, with 6 bases matching. CDR3 region: CASSPRTQGSDYTF. The sequence in DNA is TGTGCCAGCAGCCCCCGTACACAGGGCTCAGACTACACCTTC.